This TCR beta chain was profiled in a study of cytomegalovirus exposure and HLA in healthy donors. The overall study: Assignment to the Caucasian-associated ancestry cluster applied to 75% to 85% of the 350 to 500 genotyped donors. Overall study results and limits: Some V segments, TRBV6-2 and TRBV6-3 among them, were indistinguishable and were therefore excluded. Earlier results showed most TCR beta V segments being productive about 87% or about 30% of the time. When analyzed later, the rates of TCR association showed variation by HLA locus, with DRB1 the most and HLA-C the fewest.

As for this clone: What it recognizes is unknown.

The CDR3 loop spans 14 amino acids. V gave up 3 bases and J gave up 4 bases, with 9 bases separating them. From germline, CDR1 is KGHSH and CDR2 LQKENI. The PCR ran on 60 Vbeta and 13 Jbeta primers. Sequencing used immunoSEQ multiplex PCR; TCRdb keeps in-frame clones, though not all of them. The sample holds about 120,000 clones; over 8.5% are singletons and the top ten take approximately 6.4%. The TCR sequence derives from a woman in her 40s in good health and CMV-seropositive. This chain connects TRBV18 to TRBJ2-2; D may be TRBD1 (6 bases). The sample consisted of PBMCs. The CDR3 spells CASSPKQGTGELFF. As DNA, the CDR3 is TGTGCCAGCTCACCTAAACAGGGCACCGGGGAGCTGTTTTTT.